The 21 T cell receptor beta chains presented below share a single source sample, sequenced in a study of blood T cell repertoires in COVID-19. Using immunoSEQ multiplex PCR, the repertoire was profiled, and TCRdb retains in-frame clones only, with some absent. The sample lists about 240,000 clones; roughly 87% were seen once. What was sequenced was PBMCs or T cells enriched from blood (not recorded which). All receptors come from a woman between 25 and 40 years old with acute COVID-19.

The rearrangement links TRBV2 to TRBJ2-7, with a possible D match to TRBD2 (6 bases). V lost 3 bases and J lost 2, with 17 bases in between. Germline CDR1 and CDR2: SNHLY and FYNNEI. The CDR3 sequence is 16 residues long. The CDR3 reads CASSERVGWRAYEQYF. For the CDR3, the DNA is TGTGCCAGCAGTGAGCGGGTCGGATGGAGGGCCTACGAGCAGTACTTC.

The gene calls are TRBV7-8 and TRBJ1-2, with TRBD1 identical over 7 bases. Germline V gene lookup returns CDR1 SGHVS and CDR2 FQNEAQ. The CDR3 contains 15 residues. V lost 3 bases and J lost 4; bases outside the gene matches: 8. DNA of the CDR3: TGTGCCAGCAGCTTTTCGGGACAGATTCTCTATGGCTACACCTTC. Its protein is CASSFSGQILYGYTF.

The CDR3 DNA reads as TGTGCCAGCAGCGTAAGTGGGCTCGGCAATCAGCCCCAGCATTTT. The encoded protein is CASSVSGLGNQPQHF. This chain joins TRBV9 and TRBJ1-5; D not certain. V was shortened by 1 base and J by 2 bases, with 10 bases between the two germline ends. The CDR3 extends over 15 amino acids. Per germline, CDR1 SGDLS and CDR2 YYNGEE.

The chain is built from TRBV6-6 and TRBJ2-1, with unresolved D. The ends were cut back, 0 bases at V and 7 bases at J, with 4 bases in the middle. The CDR3 is made up of 12 amino acids. The V gene's germline CDR1 is MNHNY and CDR2 SVGAGI (reference sequence). Here the CDR3 DNA reads TGTGCCAGCAGTTACTCGAGTAATGAGCAGTTCTTC. Translating it yields CASSYSSNEQFF.

The gene calls are TRBV7-8 and TRBJ1-5; the match to TRBD1 covers 9 bases. This CDR3 is 15 amino acids long. Trimming cost V 0 bases and J 9 bases; bases outside gene matches: 6. The V gene's germline CDR1 is SGHVS and CDR2 FQNEAQ. The CDR3 sequence is CASSLASGGQGPQHF. The CDR3, as DNA: TGTGCCAGCAGCTTAGCGAGTGGGGGACAGGGGCCCCAGCATTTT.

This clone came up a few times. V usage is TRBV5-6 and J usage is TRBJ1-6; a possible D gene is TRBD1 (6 bases). This CDR3 region has 16 residues. The germline V and J ends were trimmed by 2 bases and 6 bases, with 15 bases remaining between them. Germline V gene sequence: CDR1 SGHDT, CDR2 YYEEEE. The CDR3 region is CASSLLTGTPNSPLHF. The CDR3 bases are TGTGCCAGCAGCTTACTAACCGGGACACCTAATTCACCCCTCCACTTT.

The V and J genes are TRBV2 and TRBJ1-5; TRBD1 might be the D (6 bases). This CDR3 spans 15 amino acids. From germline, CDR1 is SNHLY and CDR2 FYNNEI. Deletions cut 2 bases from V and 4 bases from J, with 12 bases between. The CDR3 DNA sequence: TGTGCCAGCAGTGAACCGGGGGGCGGGAATCAGCCCCAGCATTTT. Protein product: CASSEPGGGNQPQHF.

This clone appeared once. The chain combines TRBV18 with TRBJ2-2; tentatively, D is TRBD2 (6 bases). Trimming removed 4 bases from V and 3 bases from J, with 9 bases in between. The CDR3 runs 14 residues. CDR1 KGHSH and CDR2 LQKENI come from the germline V gene. CDR3 sequence: CASSRREYTGELFF. The CDR3 nucleotides are TGTGCCAGCTCACGGCGGGAATACACCGGGGAGCTGTTTTTT.

CDR3 sequence reads: CASIPSIYYEQYF. CDR3 nucleotides: TGTGCCAGCATACCCTCGATCTACTACGAGCAGTACTTC. This rearrangement joins TRBV2 to TRBJ2-7; D call uncertain. Trimming removed 7 bases from V and 3 bases from J, with 13 bases in between. Looked up from germline, CDR1 is SNHLY and CDR2 is FYNNEI. This CDR3 comprises 13 residues. Based on the CDR3 plus reference TRBV2 and TRBJ2-7, the full variable domain is EPEVTQTPSHQVTQMGQEVILRCVPISNHLYFYWYRQILGQKVEFLVSFYNNEISEKSEIFDDQFSVERPDGSNFTLKIRSTKLEDSAMYFCASIPSIYYEQYFGPGTRLTVT.

The V gene is TRBV7-6, the J gene TRBJ2-1; TRBD1 aligns across 8 bases. Germline CDR1 reads SGHVS; CDR2 reads FNYEAQ. The CDR3 has 16 residues. J was trimmed by 3 bases and V by 5 bases; bases with no gene match: 9. The CDR3 protein is CASSKSTGGHYNEQFF. The DNA of the CDR3 is TGTGCCAGCAGCAAATCAACAGGGGGGCACTACAATGAGCAGTTCTTC.

The CDR3 bases are TGTGCCAGCAGCGGCGGGGAGCGGGGGAGCTCCTACGAGCAGTACTTC. This translates into CASSGGERGSSYEQYF. The V gene is TRBV9, the J gene TRBJ2-7; 8 bases fit TRBD2. V trimming: 3 bases; J trimming: 0 bases; junction bases outside the gene matches: 8. Germline loops: CDR1 SGDLS, CDR2 YYNGEE. The CDR3 has 16 residues.

This chain connects TRBV7-9 to TRBJ1-2; no reliable D call. Germline-derived CDR1 and CDR2 are SEHNR and FQNEAQ (reference sequence). V dropped 0 bases and J dropped 6 bases, with 11 bases sitting between them. CDR3 size: 14 residues. The CDR3 sequence: CASSLATPTHGYTF. The DNA of the CDR3 is TGTGCCAGCAGCTTAGCGACTCCTACCCATGGCTACACCTTC.

The chain carries TRBV30 and TRBJ1-6, with D uncertain. The germline V gene encodes CDR1 GTSNPN and CDR2 SVGIG (reference sequence). This CDR3 is 13 amino acids long. The V gene lost 0 bases and the J gene lost 10 bases, with 10 bases spanning the gap. CDR3 DNA: TGTGCCTGGAGTGTGTTGGGAGACTCACCCCTCCACTTT. Translated, it gives CAWSVLGDSPLHF.

This clone was counted a single time. The V call is TRBV5-1, the J call TRBJ2-2; TRBD2 aligns across 8 bases. This CDR3 spans 16 amino acids. After removal of 1 base from V and 3 bases from J, the junction contained 5 bases not matched to a gene. CDR1 and CDR2 (germline): SGHRS, YFSETQ. The CDR3 sequence is CASSLYPGGDTGELFF. Here the CDR3 DNA reads TGCGCCAGCAGCTTGTACCCGGGGGGGGACACCGGGGAGCTGTTTTTT.

The V gene is TRBV12-3 or TRBV12-4, the J gene TRBJ1-5, with D possibly TRBD1 on 6 matching bases. Trimming removed 7 bases from V and 1 base from J, with 8 bases in between. The CDR3 contains 13 residues. CDR3 coding DNA: TGTGCCAGCAAGCAGGGGAGCAATCAGCCCCAGCATTTT. This encodes CASKQGSNQPQHF.

The genes are TRBV27 and TRBJ1-1; TRBD1 might be the D (5 bases). Trimming removed 3 bases at V and 7 bases at J, with 18 bases between. CDR1 MNHEY and CDR2 SMNVEV come from the germline V gene (reference sequence). The CDR3 totals 15 residues. The CDR3 DNA reads TGTGCCAGCAGTTTTGGCGGGGGGGACCGCCATGAAGCTTTCTTT. Its protein is CASSFGGGDRHEAFF.

The V gene is TRBV6-5, the J gene TRBJ1-4; 9 nucleotides agree with TRBD1. The germline V gene encodes CDR1 MNHEY and CDR2 SVGAGI. The trim removed 3 bases at V and 6 bases at J, leaving 5 bases unmatched. The CDR3 is 15 residues long. The CDR3 loop is CASSYGTGRDEKLFF. CDR3 in DNA: TGTGCCAGCAGTTATGGGACAGGGAGGGATGAAAAACTGTTTTTT.

The chain joins TRBV10-1 to TRBJ1-6, with 9 nucleotides matching TRBD1. Trimming at V came to 9 bases and at J to 6 bases, leaving 6 bases not matched to a gene. In germline, CDR1 is WNHNN, CDR2 SYGVQD (reference sequence). CDR3 length: 14 amino acids. CDR3 sequence (DNA): TGCGCCAGACAGGGGGCAAAAGGTAATTCACCCCTCCACTTT. Residues: CARQGAKGNSPLHF.

Notes on this clone: This specimen includes other DNA sequences encoding the same CDR3. The V call is TRBV5-8, the J call TRBJ1-5, with D perhaps TRBD1 (6 bases). CDR3 length: 13 amino acids. The germline V gene encodes CDR1 SGHTS and CDR2 YDEGEE. The germline V and J ends were trimmed by 4 bases and 4 bases, with 9 bases remaining between them. CDR3 nucleotide sequence: TGTGCCAGCAGCCTTGACAGGAATCAGCCCCAGCATTTT. It codes for CASSLDRNQPQHF.

V and J are TRBV18 and TRBJ2-3, with 9 bases lining up with TRBD1. Germline V gives CDR1 KGHSH, CDR2 LQKENI. The CDR3 contains 17 residues. J was trimmed by 4 bases and V by 2 bases; bases with no gene match: 10. Written as DNA, the CDR3 is TGTGCCAGCTCACCATCACCGGGACAGGGTAGCGCAGATACGCAGTATTTT. Translation: CASSPSPGQGSADTQYF.

The chain carries TRBV18 and TRBJ2-1; TRBD1 matches at 9 bases. Losses at the gene ends were 3 bases for V and 4 bases for J; bases not matched to a gene: 4. The CDR3 is made up of 15 amino acids. Germline CDR1 is KGHSH and CDR2 is LQKENI. CDR3 loop: CASSPQTGGYNEQFF. The CDR3 DNA is TGTGCCAGCTCACCTCAGACAGGGGGGTACAATGAGCAGTTCTTC.